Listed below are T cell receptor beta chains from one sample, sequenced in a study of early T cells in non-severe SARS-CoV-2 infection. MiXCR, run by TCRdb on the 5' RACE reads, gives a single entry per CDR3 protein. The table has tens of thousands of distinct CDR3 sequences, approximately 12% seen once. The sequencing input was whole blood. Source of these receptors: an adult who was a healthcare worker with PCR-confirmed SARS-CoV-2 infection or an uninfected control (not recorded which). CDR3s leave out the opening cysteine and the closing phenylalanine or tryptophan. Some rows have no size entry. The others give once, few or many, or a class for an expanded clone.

CDR3 protein: ASTLNGPTTYEQY
clone size: .
V gene: TRBV28

CDR3 protein: ASSLVSARALMNTEAF
clone size: few
V gene: TRBV11-2

CDR3 protein: SVKWNTEAF
clone size: many
V gene: TRBV29-1

CDR3 protein: SATSNKNIQY
clone size: .
V gene: TRBV20-1

CDR3 protein: SVEVVGDTEAF
clone size: few
V gene: TRBV29-1

CDR3 protein: SVAGVSYEQY
clone size: many
V gene: TRBV29-1

CDR3 protein: ASTLGAGGHNEQF
clone size: .
V gene: TRBV7-9

CDR3 protein: ASSLGSNTEAF
clone size: many
V gene: TRBV7-9

CDR3 protein: AWNLPGVNNSPLH
clone size: many
V gene: TRBV30

CDR3 protein: ASSDGGSDYGYT
clone size: .
V gene: TRBV6-1

CDR3 protein: ASSSTWVQH
clone size: many
V gene: TRBV28

CDR3 protein: ASSLSLAVYEQY
clone size: few
V gene: TRBV7-2

CDR3 protein: ASILTSGANVLT
clone size: few
V gene: TRBV12-3/TRBV12-4

CDR3 protein: ASRGGVGANVLT
clone size: medium-sized
V gene: TRBV30

CDR3 protein: SVVTSISYNEQF
clone size: few
V gene: TRBV29-1

CDR3 protein: ATSGIDEQL
clone size: .
V gene: TRBV24-1

CDR3 protein: ASCPTVLGADTQY
clone size: .
V gene: TRBV18

CDR3 protein: ASSYWTGGTEAF
clone size: .
V gene: TRBV6-5

CDR3 protein: SARSRDRTLGEQY
clone size: few
V gene: TRBV20-1

CDR3 protein: ASSSLGPFANTGELF
clone size: .
V gene: TRBV28

CDR3 protein: ASTLPDSPHSYNSPPH
clone size: .
V gene: TRBV11-2

CDR3 protein: ASSYSIAGEGNEQF
clone size: .
V gene: TRBV6-5

CDR3 protein: ASSRDTDTQY
clone size: .
V gene: TRBV5-1

CDR3 protein: ASSDNSGANVLT
clone size: .
V gene: TRBV4-2

CDR3 protein: SARMLVEHVAWQY
clone size: many
V gene: TRBV20-1

CDR3 protein: ASTLLGGNTGELF
clone size: many
V gene: TRBV6-5

CDR3 protein: ASSLTGSNTEAF
clone size: many
V gene: TRBV2

CDR3 protein: ASTRAGGTQETQY
clone size: many
V gene: TRBV5-1

CDR3 protein: ASSDQGYSNQPQH
clone size: few
V gene: TRBV2

CDR3 protein: ASSPSIVAVSYNEQF
clone size: many
V gene: TRBV18

CDR3 protein: SGRTGTANTEAF
clone size: many
V gene: TRBV29-1

CDR3 protein: ASNPQGSNYEQY
clone size: many
V gene: TRBV9

CDR3 protein: ASSPYRVPGYEQY
clone size: many
V gene: TRBV7-8

CDR3 protein: SARPGAVTKNIQY
clone size: .
V gene: TRBV20-1

CDR3 protein: ASRDRQETQY
clone size: .
V gene: TRBV10-2

CDR3 protein: ASSQDVGTSDTQY
clone size: .
V gene: TRBV4-2

CDR3 protein: AISGSQDTQY
clone size: few
V gene: TRBV10-3

CDR3 protein: ASMRQDRNQPQH
clone size: few
V gene: TRBV12-3/TRBV12-4

CDR3 protein: ASSPRGSYNEQF
clone size: many
V gene: TRBV5-6

CDR3 protein: SVESGPYEQY
clone size: few
V gene: TRBV29-1

CDR3 protein: ASSWTSGEADTQY
clone size: few
V gene: TRBV7-8

CDR3 protein: SARRGLAWGEQY
clone size: .
V gene: TRBV20-1

CDR3 protein: ASSPNREPYNEQF
clone size: many
V gene: TRBV27

CDR3 protein: ASSSRLAGGLNTGELF
clone size: .
V gene: TRBV5-1

CDR3 protein: SASPGQGYNEQF
clone size: .
V gene: TRBV20-1

CDR3 protein: ASSSRQGWYGYT
clone size: few
V gene: TRBV6-1

CDR3 protein: SARGDTIGFNEQF
clone size: many
V gene: TRBV20-1